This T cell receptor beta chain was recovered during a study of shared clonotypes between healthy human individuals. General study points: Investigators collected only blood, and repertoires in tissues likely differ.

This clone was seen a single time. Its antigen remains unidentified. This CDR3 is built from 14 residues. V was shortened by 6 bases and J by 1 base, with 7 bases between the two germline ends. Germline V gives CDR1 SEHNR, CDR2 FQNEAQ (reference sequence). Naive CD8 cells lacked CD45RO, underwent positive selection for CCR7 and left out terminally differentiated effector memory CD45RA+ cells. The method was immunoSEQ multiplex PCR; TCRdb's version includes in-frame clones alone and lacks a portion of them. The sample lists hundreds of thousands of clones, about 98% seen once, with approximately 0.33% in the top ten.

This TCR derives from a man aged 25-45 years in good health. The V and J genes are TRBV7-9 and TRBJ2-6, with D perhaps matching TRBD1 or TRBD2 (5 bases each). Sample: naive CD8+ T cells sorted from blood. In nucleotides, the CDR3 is TGTGCCAGCAGTGGGGGTTCTGGGGCCAACGTCCTGACTTTC. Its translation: CASSGGSGANVLTF. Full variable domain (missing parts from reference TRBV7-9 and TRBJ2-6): DTGVSQNPRHKITKRGQNVTFRCDPISEHNRLYWYRQTLGQGPEFLTYFQNEAQLEKSRLLSDRFSAERPKGSFSTLEIQRTEQGDSAMYLCASSGGSGANVLTFGAGSRLTVL.